The sequence of this T cell receptor beta chain was determined in a study of T cells expressing NK-cell markers. Whole-study context: Underlying the TCR beta repertoires were sorted CD3+CD56+NKG2C+, CD3+CD56+NKG2C- and CD3+CD56-NKG2C+ T cells.

The CDR3 runs 11 residues. Germline loops: CDR1 SGHRS, CDR2 YFSETQ. TCRdb re-called the 5' RACE reads and gives one entry per CDR3 protein, without DNA. This table holds about 120,000 distinct CDR3 sequences. This TCR was sampled from a woman between 18 and 69 years old in good health. The gene calls are TRBV5-1 and TRBJ2-7. Sample: blood T cells: a sorted CD56 or NKG2C T cell subset, CD4+ or CD8+ T cells, or bulk PBMC T cells (not recorded which). CDR3 sequence reads: CASSSSWEQYF.